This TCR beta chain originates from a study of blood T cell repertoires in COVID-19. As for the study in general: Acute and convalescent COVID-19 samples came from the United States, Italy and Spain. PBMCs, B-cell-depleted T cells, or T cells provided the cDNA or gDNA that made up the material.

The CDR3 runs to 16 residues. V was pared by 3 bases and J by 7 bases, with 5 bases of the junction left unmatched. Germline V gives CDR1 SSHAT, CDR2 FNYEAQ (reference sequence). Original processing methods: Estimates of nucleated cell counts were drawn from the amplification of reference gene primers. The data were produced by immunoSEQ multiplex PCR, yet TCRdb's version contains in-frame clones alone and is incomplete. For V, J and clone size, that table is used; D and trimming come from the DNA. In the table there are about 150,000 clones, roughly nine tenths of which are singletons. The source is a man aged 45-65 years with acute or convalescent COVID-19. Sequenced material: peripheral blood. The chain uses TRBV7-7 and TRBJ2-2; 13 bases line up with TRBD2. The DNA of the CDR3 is TGTGCCAGCAGCTTTGGACTAGCGGGAGTACACGGGGAGCTGTTTTTT. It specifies CASSFGLAGVHGELFF.